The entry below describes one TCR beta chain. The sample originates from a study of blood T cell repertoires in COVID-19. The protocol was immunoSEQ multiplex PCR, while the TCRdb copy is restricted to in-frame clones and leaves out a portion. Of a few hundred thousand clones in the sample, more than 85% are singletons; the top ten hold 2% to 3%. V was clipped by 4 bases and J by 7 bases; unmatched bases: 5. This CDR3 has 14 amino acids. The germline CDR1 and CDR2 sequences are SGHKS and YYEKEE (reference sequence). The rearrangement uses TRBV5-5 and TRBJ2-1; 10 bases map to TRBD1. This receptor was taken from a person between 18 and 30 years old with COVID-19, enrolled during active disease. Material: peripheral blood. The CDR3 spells CASSPTDRGNEQFF. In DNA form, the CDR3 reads TGTGCCAGCAGCCCTACGGACAGGGGGAATGAGCAGTTCTTC.